The 27 T cell receptor beta chains listed next were all sequenced from one sample in a study of cytomegalovirus exposure and HLA in healthy donors (dated 2017 in TCRdb). Library prep was done by the immunoSEQ multiplex PCR assay. The multiplex PCR relied on a mix of 60 forward primers for TCR Vbeta segments and 13 reverse primers for TCR Jbeta segments. Not all clones reach the TCRdb copy of this immuneACCESS table, which keeps in-frame sequences only. Checked studies attribute under half of the gap to unresolved V genes and leave the rest unexplained. This sample holds fewer than 250,000 clones; around 83% were observed only once. The top ten clones comprise 1.3% to 1.5% of the sample. The specimen sequenced was PBMCs. The source of these receptors is a girl aged 5 to 17 in good health and CMV-seronegative.

The chain carries TRBV18 and TRBJ2-7, with 8 bases lining up with TRBD1. Trimming removed 1 base from V and 4 bases from J; junction bases left unmatched: 3. The CDR3 covers 14 residues. Germline V gene data show CDR1 as KGHSH and CDR2 as LQKENI. CDR3: CASSPRQGAYEQYF. DNA of the CDR3: TGTGCCAGCTCACCACGGCAGGGGGCTTACGAGCAGTACTTC.

Here the CDR3 DNA reads TGCAGCGTTGGACGACAGGGGGCAGAAACAGATACGCAGTATTTT. Protein: CSVGRQGAETDTQYF. The chain combines TRBV29-1 with TRBJ2-3; the match to TRBD1 covers 10 bases. Trimming cost V 4 bases and J 3 bases; bases outside gene matches: 7. CDR3 length: 15 residues. Germline CDR1 SQVTM, CDR2 ANQGSEA.

The genes are TRBV28 and TRBJ2-7; unclear D gene. There are 12 residues in the CDR3. The V end was cut by 5 bases, the J end by 4 bases, with 9 bases between. Germline V lookup: CDR1 MDHEN, CDR2 SYDVKM. The CDR3 nucleotides are TGTGCCAGCAGTGCCCATCAGTACGAGCAGTACTTC. Its protein is CASSAHQYEQYF.

The chain is built from TRBV9 and TRBJ1-2; 8 positions agree with TRBD1. Germline CDR1 SGDLS, CDR2 YYNGEE. Trimming removed 0 bases from V and 5 bases from J; junction bases left unmatched: 9. CDR3 length equals 16 residues. Here the CDR3 reads CASSVGAGQEGYGYTF. For the CDR3, the DNA is TGTGCCAGCAGCGTAGGGGCGGGACAGGAGGGGTATGGCTACACCTTC.

V and J are TRBV28 and TRBJ1-4; 7 bases align to TRBD1. CDR1 is MDHEN and CDR2 is SYDVKM in the germline V gene. The CDR3 consists of 11 residues. With 10 bases clipped from V and 7 bases from J, the junction kept 3 bases outside the gene matches. CDR3 nucleotides: TGTGCCATCCAGGGGGGTGAAAAACTGTTTTTT. Its protein is CAIQGGEKLFF.

The chain uses TRBV30 and TRBJ2-1; 9 bases map to TRBD2. Germline CDR1 reads GTSNPN; CDR2 reads SVGIG (reference sequence). CDR3 length equals 13 residues. The trim removed 5 bases at V and 6 bases at J, leaving 5 bases unmatched. The CDR3 nucleotides are TGTGCCTGGGCGGGGGGGGACGCCAATGAGCAGTTCTTC. This codes for CAWAGGDANEQFF.

V usage is TRBV7-9 and J usage is TRBJ2-1; 7 bases are shared with TRBD1. CDR3 length equals 17 residues. From germline, CDR1 is SEHNR and CDR2 FQNEAQ (reference sequence). Losses at the gene ends were 6 bases for V and 5 bases for J; bases not matched to a gene: 16. The CDR3 region is CASRNWRLGGFDNEQFF. The CDR3 nucleotides read TGTGCCAGCAGGAACTGGCGGTTAGGGGGCTTCGACAATGAGCAGTTCTTC. The full variable domain, rest sourced from reference TRBV7-9 and TRBJ2-1, is DTGVSQNPRHKITKRGQNVTFRCDPISEHNRLYWYRQTLGQGPEFLTYFQNEAQLEKSRLLSDRFSAERPKGSFSTLEIQRTEQGDSAMYLCASRNWRLGGFDNEQFFGPGTRLTVL.

The rearrangement joins TRBV7-2 to TRBJ2-2, with 10 bases fitting TRBD1. The germline CDR1 and CDR2 sequences are SGHTA and FQGNSA. J lost 5 bases, V lost 1 base, and 4 bases had no gene match. The CDR3 runs to 16 residues. The CDR3 DNA reads as TGTGCCAGCAGCTTAGTGACAGGGGGCGCGACCGGGGAGCTGTTTTTT. It specifies CASSLVTGGATGELFF.

The gene calls are TRBV9 and TRBJ2-6; 7 bases are a match to TRBD2. Germline V lookup: CDR1 SGDLS, CDR2 YYNGEE. The CDR3 length is 17 residues. With 1 base clipped from V and 2 bases from J, the junction kept 6 bases outside the gene matches. CDR3 sequence: CASSVNPGGPGANVLTF. The CDR3 DNA follows: TGTGCCAGCAGCGTAAACCCGGGGGGACCTGGGGCCAACGTCCTGACTTTC. The entire variable domain, with the rest obtained from reference TRBV9 and TRBJ2-6, is as follows: DSGVTQTPKHLITATGQRVTLRCSPRSGDLSVYWYQQSLDQGLQFLIQYYNGEERAKGNILERFSAQQFPDLHSELNLSSLELGDSALYFCASSVNPGGPGANVLTFGAGSRLTVL.

This clone was found once. The CDR3 sequence is CASTRLNYGYTF. The CDR3 DNA sequence: TGTGCCAGCACGAGGTTAAACTATGGCTACACCTTC. This chain joins TRBV7-2 and TRBJ1-2; D is unclear. This CDR3 has 12 residues. The V end lost 7 bases, the J end lost 2 bases, and 8 bases lay between the germline ends. The germline CDR1 and CDR2 sequences are SGHTA and FQGNSA.

The chain couples TRBV7-3 to TRBJ1-1; D not resolved. This CDR3 region has 13 residues. From germline, CDR1 is SGHTA and CDR2 FQGTGA. V lost 6 bases and J lost 3, with 11 bases in between. The CDR3 sequence: CASRAFRDTEAFF. Here the CDR3 DNA reads TGTGCCAGCAGGGCCTTTCGGGACACTGAAGCTTTCTTT.

V usage is TRBV5-4 and J usage is TRBJ2-5; weak D call: TRBD1 (5 bases). Trimming took off 4 bases at V and 5 bases at J, with 12 bases between the two ends. Germline CDR1 SGHNT, CDR2 YYREEE (reference sequence). This CDR3 is 13 amino acids long. CDR3 in amino acids: CASSADMGETQYF. In DNA, the CDR3 is TGTGCCAGCAGCGCGGACATGGGGGAGACCCAGTACTTC.

V and J are TRBV18 and TRBJ2-1, with no clear D. V lost 2 bases and J 8 bases, leaving 4 bases between the germline ends. The CDR3 has 11 residues. CDR1 and CDR2 from the germline V gene are KGHSH and LQKENI. Here the CDR3 reads CASSPVDEQFF. As DNA, the CDR3 is TGTGCCAGCTCACCAGTCGATGAGCAGTTCTTC.

The V and J genes are TRBV7-7 and TRBJ2-7, with 7 bases identical to TRBD1. The CDR3 is made up of 13 amino acids. CDR1 is SSHAT and CDR2 is FNYEAQ in the germline V gene (reference sequence). V lost 5 bases and J lost 6; bases outside the gene matches: 7. As DNA, the CDR3 is TGTGCCAGCAGCCCGACAGGGTTCGGCGAGCAGTACTTC. Amino acid sequence: CASSPTGFGEQYF.

The chain links TRBV11-2 to TRBJ2-5, with D perhaps matching TRBD2 (6 bases). The germline gives CDR1 SGHAT, CDR2 FQNNGV. Trimming pared 5 bases from V and 9 bases from J, leaving 10 bases between. The CDR3 loop spans 11 amino acids. In DNA form, the CDR3 reads TGTGCCAGCAGCACGACTAGTTCCCAGTACTTC. This sequence encodes CASSTTSSQYF.

The rearrangement joins TRBV14 to TRBJ2-1; D perhaps matches TRBD2 (6 bases). Germline V lookup: CDR1 SGHDN, CDR2 FVKESK. V gave up 4 bases and J gave up 8 bases, with 18 bases separating them. The CDR3 covers 15 residues. The CDR3 here is CASSLFKGLRDEQFF. The CDR3, as DNA: TGTGCCAGCAGCCTTTTTAAGGGACTCCGTGATGAGCAGTTCTTC.

This chain uses TRBV5-1 with TRBJ2-7; TRBD1 matches at 8 bases. CDR1 SGHRS and CDR2 YFSETQ come from the germline V gene. The junction had 5 bases not matched to a gene; V was cut back by 3 bases and J by 9 bases. This CDR3 has 12 residues. The CDR3 is CASSSGQGRQYF. The CDR3 region has the DNA TGCGCCAGCAGCTCTGGACAGGGAAGGCAGTACTTC.

The V gene is TRBV6-6, the J gene TRBJ1-1; 7 bases match TRBD1. V shed 5 bases and J 6 bases; nucleotides not matched to a gene: 6. CDR1 MNHNY and CDR2 SVGAGI come from the germline V gene (reference sequence). This CDR3 has 13 amino acids. Here the CDR3 DNA reads TGTGCCAGCAGTAAGAGGGGGCGCGCTGAAGCTTTCTTT. Protein product: CASSKRGRAEAFF.

The chain joins TRBV11-2 to TRBJ2-1; a weak D match, TRBD2 (6 bases). Trimming pared 1 base from V and 7 bases from J, leaving 14 bases between. The CDR3 has 15 amino acids. CDR1 SGHAT and CDR2 FQNNGV come from the germline V gene. The CDR3 nucleotides read TGTGCCAGCAGCTTAGCGACTACTAGCAAGAATGAGCAGTTCTTC. It translates to CASSLATTSKNEQFF.

This clone showed up just once. V is TRBV5-1 and J is TRBJ2-3, with 7 bases matching TRBD2. The germline V gene encodes CDR1 SGHRS and CDR2 YFSETQ. V dropped 5 bases and J dropped 2; count of bases not matched to a gene: 8. The length of the CDR3 is 15 residues. The chain's CDR3 is CASSPGRGNTDTQYF. The CDR3 region has the DNA TGCGCCAGCAGTCCTGGGCGGGGGAACACAGATACGCAGTATTTT.

The chain links TRBV4-1 to TRBJ2-7; 9 bases map to TRBD2. V lost 5 bases to trimming and J lost 1 base; unmatched junction nucleotides: 9. Per germline, CDR1 MGHRA and CDR2 YSYEKL. The CDR3 is made up of 16 amino acids. The CDR3 spells CASSKTIAGDSYEQYF. The CDR3 DNA is TGCGCCAGCAGCAAAACCATAGCGGGGGATTCCTACGAGCAGTACTTC.

The CDR3 reads CASSVYVNRLAQETQYF. CDR3 DNA: TGTGCCAGCAGTGTTTATGTGAACCGACTCGCTCAAGAGACCCAGTACTTC. V usage is TRBV27 and J usage is TRBJ2-5; the D is unclear. Trimming left V 5 bases short and J 2 bases short, with 21 bases between. Germline CDR1 reads MNHEY; CDR2 reads SMNVEV (reference sequence). CDR3 length: 17 amino acids.

This chain uses TRBV29-1 with TRBJ2-7; 10 bases are shared with TRBD1. Germline values: CDR1 SQVTM, CDR2 ANQGSEA. Germline trimming cut 5 bases from V and 9 bases from J; bases unmatched to any gene: 7. The CDR3 runs to 12 residues. CDR3 residues: CSVLGTGVGQYF. The CDR3 DNA sequence: TGCAGCGTTCTCGGGACAGGGGTTGGGCAGTACTTC.

The rearrangement uses TRBV30 and TRBJ2-2; D is unclear. Germline CDR1 GTSNPN, CDR2 SVGIG (reference sequence). The V end was cut by 5 bases, the J end by 6 bases, with 19 bases between. This CDR3 spans 15 amino acids. The DNA for the CDR3 is TGTGCCTGGTCATACCCCCTGCAGCGCGCCGGGGAGCTGTTTTTT. Translation gives CAWSYPLQRAGELFF.

The chain joins TRBV28 to TRBJ1-1; D gene uncertain. The germline gives CDR1 MDHEN, CDR2 SYDVKM. The CDR3 spans 12 residues. V lost 2 bases to trimming and J lost 11 bases, with 12 bases between them. CDR3 DNA sequence: TGTGCCAGCAGTTTAACCCAAAAACAGGCTTTCTTT. Translating gives CASSLTQKQAFF.

The chain couples TRBV28 to TRBJ2-1, with D possibly TRBD1 on 6 matching bases. V lost 6 bases to trimming and J lost 4 bases, with 16 bases between them. The CDR3 length is 15 residues. Germline V gives CDR1 MDHEN, CDR2 SYDVKM. The CDR3 region is CASSSRQVIYNEQFF. The CDR3 DNA sequence: TGTGCCAGCAGCTCACGACAGGTTATATACAATGAGCAGTTCTTC.

The rearrangement uses TRBV5-1 and TRBJ2-3; D is perhaps TRBD1 (5 bases). The germline V gene has CDR1 SGHRS and CDR2 YFSETQ. V was cut by 0 bases and J by 1 base, with 9 bases left in between. The CDR3 has 15 amino acids. In DNA, the CDR3 is TGCGCCAGCAGCTTGGTTCTGGGGCGCACAGATACGCAGTATTTT. As protein: CASSLVLGRTDTQYF.